What follows is one T cell receptor (beta chain) and its context. These data are taken from a study of blood T cell repertoires in COVID-19. This CDR3 spans 14 amino acids. The V gene end was trimmed by 4 bases and the J gene end by 3 bases; junction bases not matched to a gene: 6. CDR1 is ENHRY, CDR2 SYGVKD, per germline. The assay was immunoSEQ multiplex PCR, and TCRdb's table has in-frame clones only and misses some. The table has some 140,000 clones, around 85% seen once; the top ten hold about 0.63%. V gene TRBV10-3 combines with J gene TRBJ2-7; 7 positions agree with TRBD1. The receptor comes from a man in his 60s with COVID-19, enrolled during active disease. The sample was peripheral blood. DNA for the CDR3: TGTGCCATCAGTGTCTCGACAGGGAGCTACGAGCAGTACTTC. Its translation is CAISVSTGSYEQYF.